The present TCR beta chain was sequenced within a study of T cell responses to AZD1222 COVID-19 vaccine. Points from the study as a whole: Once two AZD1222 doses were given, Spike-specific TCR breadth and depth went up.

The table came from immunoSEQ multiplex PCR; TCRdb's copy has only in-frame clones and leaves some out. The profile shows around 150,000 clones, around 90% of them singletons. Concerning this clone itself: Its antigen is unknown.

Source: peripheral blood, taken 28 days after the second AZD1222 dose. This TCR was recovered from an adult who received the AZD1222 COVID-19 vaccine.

CDR3 protein: CASSLTSLYEQYF. CDR3 nucleotide sequence: TGTGCCAGCAGCTTAACGAGCCTCTACGAGCAGTACTTC. This chain uses TRBV6-2 or TRBV6-3 with TRBJ2-7; D gene unclear. CDR3 size: 13 residues. Germline lookup yields CDR1 MNHEY and CDR2 SVGEGT. Trimming shortened V by 6 bases and J by 3 bases, and 12 bases separated the two germline ends.